This T cell receptor beta chain was documented in a study of immune reconstitution after stem cell transplant in scleroderma. This clonotype was observed a few times. Via MiXCR, TCRdb re-called the RT-PCR reads, giving one row per CDR3 protein. The table includes around 1,500 distinct CDR3 sequences, 8.7% detected once. CDR1 is SGHTA, CDR2 FQGNSA, per germline. This CDR3 has 15 amino acids. The ends were cut back, 8 bases at V and 6 bases at J, with 21 bases in the middle. The chain employs TRBV7-2 and TRBJ2-3; perhaps D is TRBD1 or TRBD2 (5 bases each). The sample was collected before or after autologous hematopoietic stem cell transplantation (not recorded which). The receptor's source is a female donor with systemic sclerosis. The CDR3 nucleotides read TGTGCCAGCCTGTTAGGGGAGAGAAGGTGGGATACGCAGTATTTT. It codes for CASLLGERRWDTQYF.